This entry features one T cell receptor (beta chain) sequence. The entry originates in a study of blood T cell repertoires in COVID-19. The wider study: The study drew acute and convalescent COVID-19 samples from the United States, Italy and Spain.

Per the germline V gene, CDR1 is WSHSY and CDR2 is SAAADI. The CDR3 extends over 13 amino acids. V lost 2 bases to trimming and J lost 14 bases, with 13 bases between them. The method was immunoSEQ multiplex PCR; TCRdb's version includes in-frame clones alone and lacks a portion of them. There are 83,000 or so clones in the sample; roughly 78% occur only once, and about a fifth lies in the top ten. Sequencing was done on a sample of peripheral blood. The chain uses TRBV10-2 and TRBJ1-6, with D tentatively TRBD1 (5 bases). This TCR was recovered from a human donor in a cohort sampled during active COVID-19. CDR3 sequence (DNA): TGCGCCAGCAGTGAGAGGGGTAGAGTGTCCCTCCACTTT. Translating it yields CASSERGRVSLHF.